This TCR beta chain was obtained from a study of immune evolution from preneoplasia to lung adenocarcinoma. Study-wide points: Normal lung had highest clonality; later lesions appeared denser, more diverse.

Remarks on this clone: Its antigen remains unknown.

This CDR3 spans 14 amino acids. Per the germline V gene, CDR1 is SGHNT and CDR2 is YENEEA. V lost 2 bases and J 0 bases, leaving 5 bases between the germline ends. Two lung cancer pathologists independently confirmed each histologic diagnosis. Repertoires were generated with immunoSEQ multiplex PCR, while TCRdb's copy carries only in-frame clones and drops some. The sample lists 8,800 or so clones; over 75% were seen once. The V gene is TRBV11-3, the J gene TRBJ1-3; D gene uncertain. The material sequenced was FFPE adjacent normal lung tissue. The TCR originated in a person between 70 and 80 years old with lung adenocarcinoma. The CDR3 spells CASSLITSGNTIYF. CDR3 nucleotides: TGTGCCAGCAGCTTAATAACCTCTGGAAACACCATATATTTT.